This T cell receptor beta chain was sequenced for a study of cytotoxic CD8 clonotypes in ibrutinib-treated CLL. Study-wide context: Within the patient group, around twelve were relapsed/refractory and over 14 treatment-naive, and around 18 were IGHV unmutated. Per sample, productive templates averaged almost 260,000 and productive rearrangements averaged 94,082.

Whole-study findings and limits: Exceeding age-matched healthy donors, baseline clonality also tracked the counts of circulating CD8+ T cells.

The CDR3 runs 17 residues. Germline loops: CDR1 MDHEN, CDR2 SYDVKM. The V and J ends lost 3 bases and 2 bases respectively, with 14 bases between them. This clone came up once. Its antigen is still unknown. About 2 micrograms of genomic DNA from cryopreserved PBMCs went into TCR beta libraries. Produced via immunoSEQ multiplex PCR; TCRdb's table is partial and in-frame only. This table holds approximately 150,000 clones, approximately 80% found once. The rearrangement joins TRBV28 to TRBJ2-6; D may be TRBD1 (5 bases). Sequencing was performed on PBMCs, taken after 24 months of ibrutinib treatment. The TCR sequence derives from a human donor with chronic lymphocytic leukemia. CDR3 protein: CASSFGYKGTGANVLTF. The DNA of the CDR3 is TGTGCCAGCAGTTTCGGGTATAAGGGGACTGGGGCCAACGTCCTGACTTTC. Full variable domain (missing parts from reference TRBV28 and TRBJ2-6): DVKVTQSSRYLVKRTGEKVFLECVQDMDHENMFWYRQDPGLGLRLIYFSYDVKMKEKGDIPEGYSVSREKKERFSLILESASTNQTSMYLCASSFGYKGTGANVLTFGAGSRLTVL.